A single sample gave rise to the 8 T cell receptor beta chains below, sequenced in a study of shared clonotypes between healthy human individuals. The table came from immunoSEQ multiplex PCR; TCRdb's copy has only in-frame clones and leaves some out. In the table there are hundreds of thousands of clones, just over 75% of which are singletons. Sequenced sample: PBMCs. These receptors came from a woman aged 40 to 50 in good health. Some clones in this sample may be carry-over from other donors' samples.

J is TRBJ2-7 and V is TRBV21-1. TRBV21-1 is assigned pseudogene status. The CDR3 consists of 10 residues. The CDR3 spells CASSSNEQYF. CDR3 nucleotides: TGTGCCAGCAGCAGCAACGAGCAGTACTTC.

A remark on this clone: This clone may be a read error of a much larger clone one base away. The same CDR3 also results from other DNA sequences found in this sample. The V gene is TRBV9, the J gene TRBJ1-4; no clear D. Deletions cut 3 bases from V and 5 bases from J, with 14 bases between. The germline V gene encodes CDR1 SGDLS and CDR2 YYNGEE. CDR3 length equals 15 residues. The chain's CDR3 is CASSGGGRRNEKLFF. The CDR3 DNA sequence: TGTGCCAGCAGCGGGGGAGGCAGACGGAATGAAAAACTGTTTTTT.

The rearrangement links TRBV6-1 to TRBJ1-1, with D possibly TRBD1 on 6 matching bases. Germline loops: CDR1 MNHNS, CDR2 SASEGT. This CDR3 region has 12 residues. V was shortened by 6 bases and J by 3 bases, with 8 bases between the two germline ends. The CDR3 loop is CASRNRDTEAFF. The CDR3 DNA is TGTGCCAGCAGAAACAGGGACACTGAAGCTTTCTTT.

This clone was detected only once. This sequence joins TRBV11-3 and TRBJ2-7; D remains unclear. CDR3 length: 15 amino acids. With 4 bases removed from V and 4 bases from J, the gap between germline ends came to 17 bases. CDR1 and CDR2 (germline): SGHNT, YENEEA. DNA for the CDR3: TGTGCCAGCAGCTCCCTAAAACCCCAGCCTTACGAGCAGTACTTC. It encodes CASSSLKPQPYEQYF.

There are a few counts of this clone. The CDR3, as DNA: TGCAGCGTTGACCCGGGGAATAACATTCAGTACTTC. It specifies CSVDPGNNIQYF. The chain recombines TRBV29-1 with TRBJ2-4, with a weak D call TRBD2 (5 bases). V was shortened by 3 bases and J by 7 bases, with 10 bases between the two germline ends. The CDR3 has 12 amino acids. Germline CDR1 SQVTM, CDR2 ANQGSEA.

The chain recombines TRBV27 with TRBJ1-6; the D gene is possibly TRBD1 (6 bases). Trimming left V 5 bases short and J 5 bases short, with 13 bases between. Germline loops: CDR1 MNHEY, CDR2 SMNVEV (reference sequence). CDR3 length equals 15 residues. As DNA, the CDR3 is TGTGCCAGCAGTACCTCGACAGGCCATAATTCACCCCTCCACTTT. The encoded protein is CASSTSTGHNSPLHF.

This chain links TRBV18 with TRBJ2-1; 8 nucleotides align to TRBD1. V was clipped by 3 bases and J by 8 bases; unmatched bases: 9. In germline, CDR1 is KGHSH, CDR2 LQKENI. This CDR3 has 15 residues. This CDR3 reads CASSPFRGRRDEQFF. The CDR3 nucleotides read TGTGCCAGCTCACCTTTCAGGGGGCGCCGGGATGAGCAGTTCTTC.

This rearrangement joins TRBV7-9 to TRBJ2-1; 15 nucleotides agree with TRBD2. The CDR3 sequence is 17 residues long. The J segment lost 5 bases and the V segment lost 3 bases, leaving 5 bases of the junction unmatched. Germline assignment: CDR1 SEHNR and CDR2 FQNEAQ (reference sequence). The CDR3 DNA reads TGTGCCAGCAGCTTCTACCGGACTAGCGGGAGGGACAATGAGCAGTTCTTC. Its protein product is CASSFYRTSGRDNEQFF. Full variable domain (rest looked up from reference TRBV7-9 and TRBJ2-1): DTGVSQNPRHKITKRGQNVTFRCDPISEHNRLYWYRQTLGQGPEFLTYFQNEAQLEKSRLLSDRFSAERPKGSFSTLEIQRTEQGDSAMYLCASSFYRTSGRDNEQFFGPGTRLTVL.